Below are 8 T cell receptor beta chains sequenced from a single sample in a study of cytomegalovirus exposure and HLA in healthy donors. PCR amplification relied on 60 Vbeta primers (plus 13 Jbeta primers). Generated by immunoSEQ multiplex PCR, the TCRdb table keeps only in-frame clones and is missing some. Found here are 150,000 or so clones, around 72% of them singletons; the top ten hold approximately 6.8%. The specimen sequenced was PBMCs. These TCRs come from a woman in her thirties or forties in good health and CMV-seropositive.

The chain carries TRBV19 and TRBJ2-5; 7 nucleotides match TRBD2. CDR1 and CDR2 (germline): LNHDA, SQIVND (reference sequence). V shed 4 bases and J 2 bases; nucleotides not matched to a gene: 13. The CDR3 runs 17 residues. The CDR3 spells CASSSLTPGLPQETQYF. The CDR3 region has the DNA TGTGCCAGTAGTAGCCTCACTCCGGGACTACCTCAAGAGACCCAGTACTTC.

V gene TRBV30 combines with J gene TRBJ1-2; D gene uncertain. The CDR3 consists of 13 residues. V lost 1 base to trimming and J lost 5 bases, with 11 bases between them. Per germline, CDR1 GTSNPN and CDR2 SVGIG (reference sequence). CDR3 in amino acids: CAWSGRPRYGYTF. The CDR3, as DNA: TGTGCCTGGAGTGGCCGTCCTCGGTATGGCTACACCTTC.

This chain links TRBV19 with TRBJ1-4, with D possibly being TRBD1 (5 bases). The CDR3 is 14 residues long. CDR1 LNHDA and CDR2 SQIVND come from the germline V gene (reference sequence). Trimming took 6 bases from V and 0 from J, leaving 8 bases between them. In nucleotides, the CDR3 is TGTGCCAGTAGAGACAGAGCAACTAATGAAAAACTGTTTTTT. This encodes CASRDRATNEKLFF.

The CDR3 here is CASSRGAGYEQYF. The DNA for the CDR3 is TGTGCCAGCAGCCGGGGGGCCGGCTACGAGCAGTACTTC. The chain combines TRBV6-6 with TRBJ2-7; D is possibly TRBD2 (7 bases). Germline lookup yields CDR1 MNHNY and CDR2 SVGAGI (reference sequence). The CDR3 sequence is 13 residues long. V was cut by 6 bases and J by 3 bases, with 12 bases left in between.

The chain combines TRBV5-1 with TRBJ1-1; no reliable D call. CDR3 length: 12 residues. The V end lost 4 bases, the J end lost 5 bases, and 9 bases lay between the germline ends. Germline lookup yields CDR1 SGHRS and CDR2 YFSETQ. The CDR3 DNA reads TGCGCCAGCAGCCCCGGTCGGACTGAAGCTTTCTTT. This gives the protein CASSPGRTEAFF.

V usage is TRBV9 and J usage is TRBJ2-5; D is ambiguous. V lost 7 bases and J lost 3, with 10 bases in between. CDR1 and CDR2 from the germline V gene are SGDLS and YYNGEE. This CDR3 is built from 12 residues. The CDR3 spells CASASHEETQYF. The CDR3 DNA sequence: TGTGCCAGCGCGAGCCACGAAGAGACCCAGTACTTC.

The count of this clone is one. J is TRBJ2-1 and V is TRBV5-1, with a weak D call TRBD1 (7 bases). This CDR3 spans 14 amino acids. Trimming stripped 4 bases from V and 4 bases from J, with 12 bases between. Per germline, CDR1 SGHRS and CDR2 YFSETQ. In nucleotides, the CDR3 is TGCGCCAGCAGCCGCGGGACAGAGTACAATGAGCAGTTCTTC. It is translated as CASSRGTEYNEQFF.

The CDR3 sequence is CASSISPYRGHTEAFF. The DNA for the CDR3 is TGTGCCAGTAGTATTAGTCCTTACAGGGGGCACACTGAAGCTTTCTTT. This rearrangement joins TRBV19 to TRBJ1-1, with 9 bases aligning to TRBD1. The germline V gene has CDR1 LNHDA and CDR2 SQIVND (reference sequence). Trimming took 3 bases from V and 3 from J; bases not matched to a gene: 8. The CDR3 is 16 residues long.